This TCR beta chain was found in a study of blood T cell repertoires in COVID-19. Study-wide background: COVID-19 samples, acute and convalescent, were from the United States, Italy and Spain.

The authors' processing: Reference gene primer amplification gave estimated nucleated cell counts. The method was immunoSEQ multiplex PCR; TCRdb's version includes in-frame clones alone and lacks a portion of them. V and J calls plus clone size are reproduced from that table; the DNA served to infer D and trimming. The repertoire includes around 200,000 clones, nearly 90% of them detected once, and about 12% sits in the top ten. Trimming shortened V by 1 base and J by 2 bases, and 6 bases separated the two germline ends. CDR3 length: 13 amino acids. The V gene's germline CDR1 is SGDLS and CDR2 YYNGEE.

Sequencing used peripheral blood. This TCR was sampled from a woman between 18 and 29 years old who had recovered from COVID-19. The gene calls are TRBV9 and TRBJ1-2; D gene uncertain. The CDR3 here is CASSVSKNYGYTF. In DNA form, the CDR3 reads TGTGCCAGCAGCGTATCAAAAAACTATGGCTACACCTTC.